These 14 T cell receptor beta chains originate from one sample sequenced in a study of blood T cell repertoires in COVID-19. The repertoire was sequenced with immunoSEQ multiplex PCR; TCRdb's copy has only in-frame clones and lacks some. This sample carries about 230,000 clones, nearly 90% of them seen once, and the ten largest clones take about 10%. The sample taken for sequencing was PBMCs or T cells enriched from blood (not recorded which). Receptors were obtained from a man aged 25 to 40 who had recovered from COVID-19.

DNA of the CDR3: TGTGCCACTTCCCAGGACAGGGGGACCCAGTACTTC. Amino acid sequence: CATSQDRGTQYF. The chain is built from TRBV11-2 and TRBJ2-5; 9 bases fit TRBD1. Germline V lookup: CDR1 SGHAT, CDR2 FQNNGV. V shed 10 bases, J shed 7 bases, and the junction held 7 bases outside the gene matches. This CDR3 is built from 12 residues.

V gene TRBV6-1 combines with J gene TRBJ2-7, with TRBD2 matching 10 bases. With 4 bases clipped from V and 5 bases from J, the junction kept 14 bases outside the gene matches. This CDR3 comprises 17 residues. Germline CDR1 is MNHNS and CDR2 is SASEGT. Here the CDR3 reads CASSGYPASGGADEQYF. The CDR3 nucleotides are TGTGCCAGCAGTGGTTACCCCGCTAGCGGGGGCGCGGACGAGCAGTACTTC.

V and J are TRBV6-4 and TRBJ2-1; D call uncertain. Trimming removed 5 bases from V and 4 bases from J, with 9 bases in between. CDR1 is MRHNA, CDR2 SNTAGT, per germline. The CDR3 runs to 13 residues. CDR3 nucleotide sequence: TGTGCCAGCAGTCTGGGCGTATACAATGAGCAGTTCTTC. Its protein product is CASSLGVYNEQFF.

V usage is TRBV2 and J usage is TRBJ1-2, with D hard to call. The germline V and J ends were trimmed by 0 bases and 4 bases, with 6 bases remaining between them. The CDR3 has 13 residues. Germline V gene data show CDR1 as SNHLY and CDR2 as FYNNEI. The CDR3 sequence is CASSEAATYGYTF. In DNA form, the CDR3 reads TGTGCCAGCAGTGAAGCGGCCACCTATGGCTACACCTTC.

The V gene is TRBV7-8, the J gene TRBJ2-5, with 9 nucleotides matching TRBD1. Per germline, CDR1 SGHVS and CDR2 FQNEAQ. After removal of 2 bases from V and 2 bases from J, the junction contained 3 bases not matched to a gene. The CDR3 totals 15 residues. As DNA, the CDR3 is TGTGCCAGCAGCTTAAACAGGGGGCAGCAAGAGACCCAGTACTTC. This translates into CASSLNRGQQETQYF. Combining the CDR3 with reference TRBV7-8 and TRBJ2-5 gives the whole variable domain GAGVSQSPRYKVAKRGQDVALRCDPISGHVSLFWYQQALGQGPEFLTYFQNEAQLDKSGLPSDRFFAERPEGSVSTLKIQRTQQEDSAVYLCASSLNRGQQETQYFGPGTRLLVL.

The chain has TRBV19 and TRBJ2-7, with 8 bases lining up with TRBD1. The V gene's germline CDR1 is LNHDA and CDR2 SQIVND (reference sequence). The ends lost 8 bases at V and 2 bases at J; junction bases unmatched: 11. The CDR3 is 15 amino acids. CDR3 coding DNA: TGTGCCAGTCAACCCGGGACAGGCCCCACCTACGAGCAGTACTTC. Its translation: CASQPGTGPTYEQYF.

This clone was picked up a small number of times. V gene TRBV6-2 or TRBV6-3 combines with J gene TRBJ2-2; D unresolved. Germline V gene sequence: CDR1 MNHEY, CDR2 SVGEGT. The CDR3 extends over 14 amino acids. V was clipped by 2 bases and J by 4 bases, with 8 bases between them. This CDR3 is CASSYDILTGELFF. The CDR3 DNA is TGTGCCAGCAGTTACGACATACTCACCGGGGAGCTGTTTTTT.

Only a few counts were recorded for this clone. The V call is TRBV5-1, the J call TRBJ2-7; a weak D match, TRBD2 (6 bases). Trimming pared 2 bases from V and 6 bases from J, leaving 24 bases between. CDR1 and CDR2 (germline): SGHRS, YFSETQ. The length of the CDR3 is 17 residues. For the CDR3, the DNA is TGCGCCAGCAGCTTTAGAACGAGGGAGGAGCAGTTGAGCGAGCAGTACTTC. Its protein is CASSFRTREEQLSEQYF.

On this clone itself: Distinct nucleotide sequences in the sample also encode this CDR3. The chain carries TRBV18 and TRBJ2-7; D uncertain. CDR3 length equals 12 residues. V gave up 6 bases and J gave up 2 bases, with 8 bases separating them. The germline gives CDR1 KGHSH, CDR2 LQKENI. This CDR3 is CASSSLPYEQYF. For the CDR3, the DNA is TGTGCCAGCTCCTCCCTACCCTACGAGCAGTACTTC. Supplemented by reference TRBV18 and TRBJ2-7, the full variable domain reads NAGVMQNPRHLVRRRGQEARLRCSPMKGHSHVYWYRQLPEEGLKFMVYLQKENIIDESGMPKERFSAEFPKEGPSILRIQQVVRGDSAAYFCASSSLPYEQYFGPGTRLTVT.

The CDR3 DNA follows: TGCGCCAGCAGCCAAAGCGTGACAGGGACCTATGGCTACACCTTC. Its protein product is CASSQSVTGTYGYTF. The chain couples TRBV4-3 to TRBJ1-2, with TRBD1 matching 7 bases. There are 15 residues in the CDR3. V gave up 2 bases and J gave up 4 bases; unmatched junction bases: 7. Germline assignment: CDR1 LGHNA and CDR2 YSLEER.

The gene calls are TRBV24-1 and TRBJ2-1; 7 positions agree with TRBD2. The CDR3 runs 16 residues. Germline-derived CDR1 and CDR2 are KGHDR and SFDVKD. After removal of 0 bases from V and 0 bases from J, the junction contained 1 base not matched to a gene. The CDR3 nucleotides are TGTGCCACCAGTGATTTGGGGGACTACTCCTACAATGAGCAGTTCTTC. It encodes CATSDLGDYSYNEQFF.

J is TRBJ1-1 and V is TRBV4-2; no clear D. V lost 1 base and J 7 bases, leaving 16 bases between the germline ends. Per germline, CDR1 LGHNA and CDR2 YNFKEQ. This CDR3 spans 15 amino acids. CDR3 amino acids: CASSQGNSELDEAFF. Here the CDR3 DNA reads TGTGCCAGCAGCCAAGGGAACAGTGAGCTTGATGAAGCTTTCTTT.

The chain joins TRBV30 to TRBJ1-2; no clear D gene. Trimming left V 2 bases short and J 6 bases short, with 13 bases between. This CDR3 contains 13 residues. CDR1 GTSNPN and CDR2 SVGIG come from the germline V gene (reference sequence). In DNA form, the CDR3 reads TGTGCCTGGAGTCAAACATTGGGCCATGGCTACACCTTC. As protein: CAWSQTLGHGYTF.

This chain links TRBV30 with TRBJ2-7; a weak D match, TRBD1 (5 bases). CDR3 length: 14 amino acids. The germline V gene has CDR1 GTSNPN and CDR2 SVGIG (reference sequence). V shed 0 bases and J shed 5 bases, with 14 bases lying between them. Here the CDR3 DNA reads TGTGCCTGGAGTGTTGGCGCAGGGAAAAACGAGCAGTACTTC. Its protein is CAWSVGAGKNEQYF.